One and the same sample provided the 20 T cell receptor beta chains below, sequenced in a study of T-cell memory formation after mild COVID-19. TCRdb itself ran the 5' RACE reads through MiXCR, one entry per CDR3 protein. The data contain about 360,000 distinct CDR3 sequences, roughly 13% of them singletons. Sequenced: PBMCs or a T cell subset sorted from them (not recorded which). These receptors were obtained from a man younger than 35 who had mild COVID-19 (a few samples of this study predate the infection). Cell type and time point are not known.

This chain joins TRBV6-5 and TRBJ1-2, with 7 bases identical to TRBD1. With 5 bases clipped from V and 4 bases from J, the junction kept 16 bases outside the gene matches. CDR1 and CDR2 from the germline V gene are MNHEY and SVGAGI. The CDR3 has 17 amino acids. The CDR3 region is CASSGQARVSPVYGYTF. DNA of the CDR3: TGTGCCAGCAGTGGACAGGCTAGAGTGAGCCCAGTCTATGGCTACACCTTC.

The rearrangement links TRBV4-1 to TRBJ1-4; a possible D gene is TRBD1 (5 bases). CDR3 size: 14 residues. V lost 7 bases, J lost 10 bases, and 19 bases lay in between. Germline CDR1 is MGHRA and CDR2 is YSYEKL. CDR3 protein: CASTPFTGDRKLFF. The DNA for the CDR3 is TGCGCCAGCACCCCATTTACGGGGGATAGAAAACTGTTTTTT.

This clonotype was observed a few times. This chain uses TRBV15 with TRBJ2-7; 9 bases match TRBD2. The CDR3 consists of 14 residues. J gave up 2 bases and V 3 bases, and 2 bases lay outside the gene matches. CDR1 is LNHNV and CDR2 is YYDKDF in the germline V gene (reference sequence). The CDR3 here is CATSRGLAAYEQYV. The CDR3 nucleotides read TGTGCCACCAGCAGGGGACTAGCAGCCTACGAGCAGTACGTC.

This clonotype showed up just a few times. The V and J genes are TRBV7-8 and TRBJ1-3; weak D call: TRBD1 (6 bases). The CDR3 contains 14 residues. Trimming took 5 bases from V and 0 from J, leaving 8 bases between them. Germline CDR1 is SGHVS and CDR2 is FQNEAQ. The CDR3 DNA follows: TGTGCCAGCAGCCGGGACATCTCTGGAAACACCATATATTTT. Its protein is CASSRDISGNTIYF.

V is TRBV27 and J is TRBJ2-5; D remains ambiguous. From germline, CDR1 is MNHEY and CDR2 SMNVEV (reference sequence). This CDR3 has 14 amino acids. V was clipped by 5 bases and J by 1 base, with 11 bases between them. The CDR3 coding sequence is TGTGCCAGCAGTCACGGGCCAGTCCAAGAGACCCAGTACTTC. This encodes CASSHGPVQETQYF.

DNA for the CDR3: TGCGCCAGCAGCCAACCCAGTAGGGGAAAGAACACTGAAGCTTTCTTT. Translated, it gives CASSQPSRGKNTEAFF. The rearrangement uses TRBV4-1 and TRBJ1-1; TRBD1 is a possible D gene (5 bases). Germline CDR1 and CDR2: MGHRA and YSYEKL. Trimming removed 2 bases from V and 1 base from J, with 14 bases in between. CDR3 length: 16 amino acids.

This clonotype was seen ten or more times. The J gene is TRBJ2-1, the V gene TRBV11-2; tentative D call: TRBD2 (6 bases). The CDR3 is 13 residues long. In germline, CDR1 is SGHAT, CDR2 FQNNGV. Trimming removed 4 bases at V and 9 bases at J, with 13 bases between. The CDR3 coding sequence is TGTGCCAGCAGCTCCGGAGGGGCCCGTGAGCAGTTCTTC. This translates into CASSSGGAREQFF.

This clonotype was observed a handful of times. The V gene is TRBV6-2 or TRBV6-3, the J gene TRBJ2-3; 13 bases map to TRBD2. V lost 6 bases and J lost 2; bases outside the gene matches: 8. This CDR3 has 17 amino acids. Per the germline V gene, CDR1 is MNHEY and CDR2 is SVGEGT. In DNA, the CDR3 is TGTGCCAGCAGCCCCCGCGGACTAGCGGGGGACACAGATACGCAGTATTTT. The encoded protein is CASSPRGLAGDTDTQYF.

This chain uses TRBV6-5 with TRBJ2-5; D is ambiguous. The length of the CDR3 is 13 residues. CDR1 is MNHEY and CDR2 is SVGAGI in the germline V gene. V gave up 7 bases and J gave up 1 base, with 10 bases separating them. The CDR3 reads CASKLNSQETQYF. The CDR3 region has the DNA TGTGCCAGCAAGTTGAATAGCCAAGAGACCCAGTACTTC.

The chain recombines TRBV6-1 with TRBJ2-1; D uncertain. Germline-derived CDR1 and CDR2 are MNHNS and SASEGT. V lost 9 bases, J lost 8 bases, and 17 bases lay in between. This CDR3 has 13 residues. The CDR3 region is CASWVNGPDEQFF. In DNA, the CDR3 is TGTGCCAGTTGGGTCAACGGGCCCGATGAGCAGTTCTTC.

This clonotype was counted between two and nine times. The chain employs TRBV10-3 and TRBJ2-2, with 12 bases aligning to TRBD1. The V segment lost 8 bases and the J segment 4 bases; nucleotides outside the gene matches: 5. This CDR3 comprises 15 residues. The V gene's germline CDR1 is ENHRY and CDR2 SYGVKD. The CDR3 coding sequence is TGTGCCATCGGGACAGGGGGCATTGGCACCGGGGAGCTGTTTTTT. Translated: CAIGTGGIGTGELFF.

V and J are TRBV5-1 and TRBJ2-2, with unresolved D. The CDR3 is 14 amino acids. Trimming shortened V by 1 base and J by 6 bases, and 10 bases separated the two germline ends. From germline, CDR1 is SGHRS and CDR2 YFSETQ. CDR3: CASSLQRVPGELFF. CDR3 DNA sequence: TGCGCCAGCAGCTTGCAAAGGGTTCCCGGGGAGCTGTTTTTT.

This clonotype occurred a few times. For the CDR3, the DNA is TGTGCCAGCAGTTACGACAGACTCACAGATACGCAGTATTTT. It yields the protein CASSYDRLTDTQYF. The V call is TRBV28, the J call TRBJ2-3; D may be TRBD1 (5 bases). V lost 4 bases and J 2 bases, leaving 10 bases between the germline ends. Looked up from germline, CDR1 is MDHEN and CDR2 is SYDVKM. CDR3 size: 14 residues.

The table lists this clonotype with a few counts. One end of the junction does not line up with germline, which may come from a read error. The DNA of the CDR3 is TGCAGTGCTGGAGACAGGGGACATGGCTACACCTTC. Translating it yields CSAGDRGHGYTF. V gene TRBV20-1 combines with J gene TRBJ1-2; 8 bases are a match to TRBD1. CDR1 and CDR2 (germline): DFQATT, SNEGSKA (reference sequence). This CDR3 contains 12 residues.

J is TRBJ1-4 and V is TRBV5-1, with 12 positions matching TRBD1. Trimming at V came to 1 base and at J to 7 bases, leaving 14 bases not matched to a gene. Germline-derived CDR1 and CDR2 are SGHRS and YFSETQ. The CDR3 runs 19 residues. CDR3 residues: CASSLWASGTGGMSEKLFF. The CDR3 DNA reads TGCGCCAGCAGCTTGTGGGCCTCCGGGACAGGGGGCATGAGTGAAAAACTGTTTTTT.

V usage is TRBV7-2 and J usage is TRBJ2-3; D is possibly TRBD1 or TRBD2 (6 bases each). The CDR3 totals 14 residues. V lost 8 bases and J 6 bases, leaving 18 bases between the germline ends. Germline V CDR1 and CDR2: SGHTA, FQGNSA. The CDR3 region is CASRPGGPTDTQYF. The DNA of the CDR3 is TGTGCCAGCCGCCCCGGGGGCCCTACGGATACGCAGTATTTT.

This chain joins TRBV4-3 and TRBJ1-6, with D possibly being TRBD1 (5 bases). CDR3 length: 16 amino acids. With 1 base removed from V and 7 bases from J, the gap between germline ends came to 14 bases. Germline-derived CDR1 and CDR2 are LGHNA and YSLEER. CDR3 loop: CASSQGSGTNNSPLHF. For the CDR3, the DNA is TGCGCCAGCAGCCAAGGATCCGGGACTAACAATTCACCCCTCCACTTT.

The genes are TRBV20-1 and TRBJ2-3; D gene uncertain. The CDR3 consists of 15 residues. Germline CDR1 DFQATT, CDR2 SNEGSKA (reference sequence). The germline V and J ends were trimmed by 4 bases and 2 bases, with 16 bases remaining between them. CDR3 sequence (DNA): TGCAGTGCTAAAGACGCGCTTAAGACCACAGATACGCAGTATTTT. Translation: CSAKDALKTTDTQYF.

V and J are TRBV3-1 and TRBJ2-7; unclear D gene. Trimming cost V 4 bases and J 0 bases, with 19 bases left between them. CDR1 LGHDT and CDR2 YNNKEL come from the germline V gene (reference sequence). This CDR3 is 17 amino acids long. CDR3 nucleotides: TGTGCCAGCAGCCGAAGCCCCGGGTCCTACCTCTCCTACGAGCAGTACTTC. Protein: CASSRSPGSYLSYEQYF.

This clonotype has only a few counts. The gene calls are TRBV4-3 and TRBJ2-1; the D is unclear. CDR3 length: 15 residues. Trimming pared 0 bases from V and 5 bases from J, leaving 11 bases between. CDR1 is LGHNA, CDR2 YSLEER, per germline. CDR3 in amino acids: CASSQDRFRDNEQFF. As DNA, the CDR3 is TGCGCCAGCAGCCAAGATAGGTTCCGGGACAATGAGCAGTTCTTC.